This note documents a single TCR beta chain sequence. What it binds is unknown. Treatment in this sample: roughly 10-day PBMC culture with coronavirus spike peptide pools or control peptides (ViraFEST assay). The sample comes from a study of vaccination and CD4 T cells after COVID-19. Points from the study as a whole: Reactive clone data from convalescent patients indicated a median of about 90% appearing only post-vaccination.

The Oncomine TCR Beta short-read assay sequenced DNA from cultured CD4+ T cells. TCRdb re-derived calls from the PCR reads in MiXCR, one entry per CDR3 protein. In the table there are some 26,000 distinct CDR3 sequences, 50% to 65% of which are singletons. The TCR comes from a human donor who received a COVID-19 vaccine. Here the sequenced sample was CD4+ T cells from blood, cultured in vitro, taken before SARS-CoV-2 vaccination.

The CDR3: CATSEAGTAYEQYF. The CDR3 DNA reads TGTGCCACCAGTGAGGCCGGGACAGCCTACGAGCAGTACTTC. J is TRBJ2-7 and V is TRBV24-1; 7 nucleotides agree with TRBD1. The CDR3 extends over 14 amino acids. V lost 4 bases and J lost 2; bases outside the gene matches: 4. Germline V gives CDR1 KGHDR, CDR2 SFDVKD.